This T cell receptor (beta chain) derives from a study of early T cells in non-severe SARS-CoV-2 infection. V gave up 3 bases and J gave up 3 bases, with 9 bases separating them. The CDR3 sequence is 14 residues long. The germline CDR1 and CDR2 sequences are SGHTA and FQGNSA. One entry per CDR3 protein, called by TCRdb with MiXCR from the 5' RACE reads. The repertoire has some 42,000 distinct CDR3 sequences, roughly 6.2% of them found once; the top ten carry roughly 7.7%. In this sample, this clonotype turned up many times. V is TRBV7-2 and J is TRBJ1-5, with a possible D match to TRBD1 (5 bases). This TCR came from an adult who was a healthcare worker with PCR-confirmed SARS-CoV-2 infection or an uninfected control (not recorded which). This specimen was whole blood, taken at baseline. CDR3 in amino acids: CASSLSGINQPQHF. The CDR3 bases are TGTGCCAGCAGCTTGTCAGGGATCAATCAGCCCCAGCATTTT.